This entry describes one T cell receptor beta chain. Germline V lookup: CDR1 LNHDA, CDR2 SQIVND (reference sequence). V lost 3 bases and J 7 bases, leaving 12 bases between the germline ends. The CDR3 contains 13 residues. The protocol was immunoSEQ multiplex PCR, while the TCRdb copy is restricted to in-frame clones and leaves out a portion. The sample holds approximately 4,500 clones; roughly two thirds are singletons and the top ten take approximately 9%. These data are taken from a study of T cell repertoires in ileal Crohn's disease. As for the study in general: Around 40% were active smokers at surgery; median disease duration was around 7.9 years.

The time point was: proximal margin of the surgical specimen (macroscopically non-inflamed). Input material: ileal tissue. The sequence derives from an adult with Crohn's disease. The J gene is TRBJ1-1, the V gene TRBV19; D call uncertain. The CDR3 loop is CASSMTLEGEAFF. The DNA of the CDR3 is TGTGCCAGTAGTATGACGTTGGAGGGTGAAGCTTTCTTT.